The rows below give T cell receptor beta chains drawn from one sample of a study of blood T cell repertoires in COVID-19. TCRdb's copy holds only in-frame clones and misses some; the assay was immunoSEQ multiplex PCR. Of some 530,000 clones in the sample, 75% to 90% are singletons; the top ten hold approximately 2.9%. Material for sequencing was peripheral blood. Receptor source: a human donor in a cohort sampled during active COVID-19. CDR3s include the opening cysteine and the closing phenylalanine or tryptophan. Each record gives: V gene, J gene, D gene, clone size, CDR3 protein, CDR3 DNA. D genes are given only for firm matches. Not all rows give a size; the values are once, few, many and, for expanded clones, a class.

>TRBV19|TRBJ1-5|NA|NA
CASSIGRDQPQHF
TGTGCCAGTAGTATAGGTCGGGATCAGCCCCAGCATTTT
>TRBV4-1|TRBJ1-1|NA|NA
CASSPRKGPMNTEAFF
TGCGCCAGCAGCCCCCGAAAGGGGCCCATGAACACTGAAGCTTTCTTT
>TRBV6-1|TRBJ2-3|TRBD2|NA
CASSEAVGGGTDTQYF
TGTGCCAGCAGTGAAGCCGTGGGAGGGGGCACAGATACGCAGTATTTT
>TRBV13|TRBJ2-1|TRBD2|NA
CASSLGLMAGGGSGEQFF
TGTGCCAGCAGCTTAGGCCTCATGGCGGGGGGGGGTAGTGGTGAGCAGTTCTTC
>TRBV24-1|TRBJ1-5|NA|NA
CATSDLQGNQPQHF
TGTGCCACCAGTGATTTGCAGGGCAATCAGCCCCAGCATTTT
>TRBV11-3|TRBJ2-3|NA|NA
CASSLLGGSGTDTQYF
TGTGCCAGCAGCTTACTTGGTGGTAGCGGTACAGATACGCAGTATTTT
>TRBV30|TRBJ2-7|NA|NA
CAWSVRYGGYEQYF
TGTGCCTGGAGTGTACGGTATGGCGGATACGAGCAGTACTTC
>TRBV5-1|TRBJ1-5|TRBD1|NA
CASSLGDSLNQPQHF
TGCGCCAGCAGCTTGGGGGACAGTCTAAATCAGCCCCAGCATTTT
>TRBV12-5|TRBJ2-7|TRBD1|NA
CASGLDRGQYEQYF
TGTGCTAGTGGTTTGGACAGGGGGCAATACGAGCAGTACTTC
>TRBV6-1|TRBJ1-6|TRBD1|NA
CASSEALLGTGIHSPLHF
TGTGCCAGCAGTGAAGCGCTTCTTGGGACAGGGATTCATTCACCCCTCCACTTT
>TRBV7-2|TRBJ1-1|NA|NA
CASSLWGLGRDGDTEAFF
TGTGCCAGCAGCTTATGGGGGCTGGGAAGGGACGGGGACACTGAAGCTTTCTTT
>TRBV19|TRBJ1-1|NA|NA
CASTLGTHGETEAFF
TGTGCCAGTACTCTAGGGACACACGGGGAAACTGAAGCTTTCTTT
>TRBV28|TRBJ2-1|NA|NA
CASSLPGEQFF
TGTGCCAGCAGTCTCCCCGGTGAGCAGTTCTTC
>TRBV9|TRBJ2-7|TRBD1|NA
CASSFTGTEGNEQYF
TGTGCCAGCAGCTTTACCGGGACAGAGGGCAACGAGCAGTACTTC
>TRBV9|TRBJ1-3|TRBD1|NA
CASSARTGPGNTIYF
TGTGCCAGCAGCGCCCGGACAGGGCCTGGAAACACCATATATTTT
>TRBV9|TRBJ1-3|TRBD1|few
CASSPRQGATGNTIYF
TGTGCCAGCAGCCCCCGACAGGGGGCAACTGGAAACACCATATATTTT
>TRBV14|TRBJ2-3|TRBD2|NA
CASSRRLAGVADTQYF
TGTGCCAGCAGCCGTCGACTAGCGGGAGTGGCAGATACGCAGTATTTT
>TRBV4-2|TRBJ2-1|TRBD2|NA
CASRTSGRRVEQFF
TGTGCCAGCAGGACTAGCGGGAGGAGGGTTGAGCAGTTCTTC
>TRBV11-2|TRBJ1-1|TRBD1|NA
CASSRTGVNTEAFF
TGTGCCAGCAGCCGGACAGGGGTAAACACTGAAGCTTTCTTT
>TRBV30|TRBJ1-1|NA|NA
CAWSVTENTEAFF
TGTGCCTGGAGTGTGACAGAGAACACTGAAGCTTTCTTT
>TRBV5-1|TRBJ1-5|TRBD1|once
CASSYGQADQPQHF
TGCGCCAGCAGCTACGGACAGGCCGATCAGCCCCAGCATTTT
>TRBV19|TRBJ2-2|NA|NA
CASKEGWDTGELFF
TGTGCCAGTAAGGAGGGGTGGGACACCGGGGAGCTGTTTTTT
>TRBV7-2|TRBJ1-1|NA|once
CASSFSTLEAFF
TGTGCCAGCAGCTTTAGTACCCTAGAGGCTTTCTTT
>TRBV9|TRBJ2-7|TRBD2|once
CASSLEGREHEQYF
TGTGCCAGCAGCCTCGAAGGGCGGGAGCACGAGCAGTACTTC
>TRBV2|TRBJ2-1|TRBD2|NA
CASSGTSGSLSNEQFF
TGTGCCAGCAGTGGGACTAGCGGGAGTCTCAGCAATGAGCAGTTCTTC
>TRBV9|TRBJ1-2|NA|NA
CASSAPGRDGGYTF
TGTGCCAGCAGCGCCCCTGGGAGGGATGGCGGCTACACCTTC
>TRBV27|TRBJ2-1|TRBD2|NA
CASRAGGVYNEQFF
TGTGCCAGCAGGGCGGGGGGAGTGTACAATGAGCAGTTCTTC
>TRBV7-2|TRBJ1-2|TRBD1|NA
CASSLAGQGRFGYGYTF
TGTGCCAGCAGCTTAGCCGGACAGGGGAGGTTTGGCTATGGCTACACCTTC
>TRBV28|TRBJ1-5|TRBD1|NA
CASSDRGGVQPQHF
TGTGCCAGCAGTGACAGGGGCGGGGTTCAGCCCCAGCATTTT
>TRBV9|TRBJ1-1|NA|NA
CASSVASGRATDLRFF
TGTGCCAGCAGCGTAGCCTCGGGGAGGGCCACAGATCTGCGCTTCTTT
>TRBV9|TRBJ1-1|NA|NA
CASNLLGQGSTEAFF
TGTGCCAGCAACCTCCTAGGGCAGGGTTCGACTGAAGCTTTCTTT
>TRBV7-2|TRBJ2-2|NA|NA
CASSFLVGATGELFF
TGTGCCAGCAGCTTCCTAGTGGGGGCGACCGGGGAGCTGTTTTTT
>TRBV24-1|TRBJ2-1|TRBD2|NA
CATSDSSAGGTEQFF
TGTGCCACCAGTGATTCTTCAGCGGGAGGGACGGAGCAGTTCTTC
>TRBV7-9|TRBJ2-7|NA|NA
CASSFGQDFSYEQYF
TGTGCCAGCAGCTTCGGGCAGGACTTCTCCTACGAGCAGTACTTC
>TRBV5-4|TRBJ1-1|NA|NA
CASSYAGNTEAFF
TGTGCCAGCAGCTATGCAGGGAACACTGAAGCTTTCTTT
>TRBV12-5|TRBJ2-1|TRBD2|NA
CASGLGLTSGNNEQFF
TGTGCTAGTGGTTTGGGCCTGACTAGCGGTAACAATGAGCAGTTCTTC
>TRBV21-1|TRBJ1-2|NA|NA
CASPGGAGYGYTF
TGTGCCAGCCCAGGGGGCGCAGGCTATGGCTACACCTTC
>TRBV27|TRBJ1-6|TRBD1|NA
CASRTGSISPLHF
TGTGCCAGCCGGACAGGGTCTATTTCACCCCTCCACTTT
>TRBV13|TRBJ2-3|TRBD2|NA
CASSFGSGAGGVQFTDTQYF
TGTGCCAGCAGCTTCGGGTCAGGCGCGGGAGGGGTACAATTCACAGATACGCAGTATTTT
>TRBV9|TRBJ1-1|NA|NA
CASSPGFGWTEAFF
TGTGCCAGCAGCCCAGGGTTCGGGTGGACTGAAGCTTTCTTT
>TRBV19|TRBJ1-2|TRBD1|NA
CASSSVDRGYGYTF
TGTGCCAGTAGTAGCGTCGACAGGGGCTATGGCTACACCTTC
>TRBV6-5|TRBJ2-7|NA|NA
CASSYPEALGNEQYF
TGTGCCAGCAGTTACCCCGAGGCCCTTGGAAACGAGCAGTACTTC